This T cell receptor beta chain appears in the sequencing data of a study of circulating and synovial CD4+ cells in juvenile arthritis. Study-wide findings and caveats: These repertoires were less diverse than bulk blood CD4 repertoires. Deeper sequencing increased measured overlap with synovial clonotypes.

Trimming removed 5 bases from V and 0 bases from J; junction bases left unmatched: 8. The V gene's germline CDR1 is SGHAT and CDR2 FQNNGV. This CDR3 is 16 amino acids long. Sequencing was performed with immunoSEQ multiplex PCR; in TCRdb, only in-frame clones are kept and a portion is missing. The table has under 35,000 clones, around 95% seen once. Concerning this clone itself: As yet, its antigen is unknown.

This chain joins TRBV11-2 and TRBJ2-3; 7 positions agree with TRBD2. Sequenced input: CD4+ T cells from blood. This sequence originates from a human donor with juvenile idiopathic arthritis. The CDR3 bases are TGTGCCAGCAGCCCCGCCCTAGCGGCTAGCACAGATACGCAGTATTTT. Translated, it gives CASSPALAASTDTQYF. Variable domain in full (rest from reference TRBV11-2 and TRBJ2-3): EAGVAQSPRYKIIEKRQSVAFWCNPISGHATLYWYQQILGQGPKLLIQFQNNGVVDDSQLPKDRFSAERLKGVDSTLKIQPAKLEDSAVYLCASSPALAASTDTQYFGPGTRLTVL.